This T cell receptor beta chain stems from a study of cytomegalovirus exposure and HLA in healthy donors. Trimming pared 8 bases from V and 0 bases from J, leaving 7 bases between. CDR3 length: 12 amino acids. The germline V gene has CDR1 LGHNT and CDR2 FRNRAP. TCRdb keeps only in-frame clones here, not all; method: immunoSEQ multiplex PCR. The repertoire holds 200,000 to 250,000 clones, with approximately 80% as singletons. The V call is TRBV12-5, the J call TRBJ1-2; D gene unclear. Sequencing input: PBMCs. This sequence was found in a woman aged 25 to 45 in good health and CMV-seropositive. The chain's CDR3 is CASSASNYGYTF. CDR3 coding DNA: TGTGCTAGTTCGGCATCTAACTATGGCTACACCTTC.